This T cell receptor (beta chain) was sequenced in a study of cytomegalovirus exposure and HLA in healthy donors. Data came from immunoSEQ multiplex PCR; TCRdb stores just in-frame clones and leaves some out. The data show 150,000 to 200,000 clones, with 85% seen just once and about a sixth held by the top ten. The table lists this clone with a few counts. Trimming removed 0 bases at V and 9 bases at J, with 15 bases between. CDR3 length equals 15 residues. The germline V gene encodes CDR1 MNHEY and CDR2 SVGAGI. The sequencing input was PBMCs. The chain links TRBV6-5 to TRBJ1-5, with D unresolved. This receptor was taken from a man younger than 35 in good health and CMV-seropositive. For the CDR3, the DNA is TGTGCCAGCAGTTACTCGATGAACAGTCAATGGCCCCAGCATTTT. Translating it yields CASSYSMNSQWPQHF.